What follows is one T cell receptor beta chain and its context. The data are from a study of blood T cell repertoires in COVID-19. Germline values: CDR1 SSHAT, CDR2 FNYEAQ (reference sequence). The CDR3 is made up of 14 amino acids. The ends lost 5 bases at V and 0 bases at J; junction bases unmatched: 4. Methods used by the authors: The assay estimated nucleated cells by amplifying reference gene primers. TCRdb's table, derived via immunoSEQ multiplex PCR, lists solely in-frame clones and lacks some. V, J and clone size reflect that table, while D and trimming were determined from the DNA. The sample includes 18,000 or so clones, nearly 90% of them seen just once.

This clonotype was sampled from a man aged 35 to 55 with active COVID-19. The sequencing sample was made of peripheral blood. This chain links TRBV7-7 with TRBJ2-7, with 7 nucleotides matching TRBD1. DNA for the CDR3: TGTGCCAGCAGCCCGGACAGGAACTCCTACGAGCAGTACTTC. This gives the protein CASSPDRNSYEQYF. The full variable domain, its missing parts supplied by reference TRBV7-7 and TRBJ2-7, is GAGVSQSPRYKVTKRGQDVTLRCDPISSHATLYWYQQALGQGPEFLTYFNYEAQPDKSGLPSDRFSAERPEGSISTLTIQRTEQRDSAMYRCASSPDRNSYEQYFGPGTRLTVT.